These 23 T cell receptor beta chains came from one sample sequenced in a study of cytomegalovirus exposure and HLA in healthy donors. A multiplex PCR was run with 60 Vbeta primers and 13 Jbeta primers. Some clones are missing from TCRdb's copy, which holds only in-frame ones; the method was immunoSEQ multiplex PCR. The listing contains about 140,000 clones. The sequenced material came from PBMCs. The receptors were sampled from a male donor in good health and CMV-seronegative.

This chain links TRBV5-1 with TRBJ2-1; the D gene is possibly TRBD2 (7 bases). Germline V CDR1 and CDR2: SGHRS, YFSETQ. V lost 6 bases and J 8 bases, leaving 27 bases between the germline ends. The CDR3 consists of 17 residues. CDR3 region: CASMTGLRGVMSDEQFF. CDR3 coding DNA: TGCGCCAGCATGACGGGACTAAGGGGGGTGATGAGCGATGAGCAGTTCTTC.

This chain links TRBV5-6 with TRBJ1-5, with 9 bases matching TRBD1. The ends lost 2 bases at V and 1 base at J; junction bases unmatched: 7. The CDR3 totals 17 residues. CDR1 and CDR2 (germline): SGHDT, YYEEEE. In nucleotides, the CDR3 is TGTGCCAGCAGCTTAAGGGGACAGGGACGGAGCAATCAGCCCCAGCATTTT. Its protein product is CASSLRGQGRSNQPQHF.

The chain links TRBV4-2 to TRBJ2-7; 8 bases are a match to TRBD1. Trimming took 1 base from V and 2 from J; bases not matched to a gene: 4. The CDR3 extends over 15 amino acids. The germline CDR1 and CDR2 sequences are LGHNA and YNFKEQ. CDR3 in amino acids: CASSQGTGKTYEQYF. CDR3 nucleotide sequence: TGTGCCAGCAGCCAAGGGACAGGGAAGACCTACGAGCAGTACTTC.

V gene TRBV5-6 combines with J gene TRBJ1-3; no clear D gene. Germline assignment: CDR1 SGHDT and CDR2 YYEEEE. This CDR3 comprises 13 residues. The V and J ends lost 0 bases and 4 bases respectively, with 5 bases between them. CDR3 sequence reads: CASSLGAGNTIYF. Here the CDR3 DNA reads TGTGCCAGCAGCTTGGGTGCGGGAAACACCATATATTTT.

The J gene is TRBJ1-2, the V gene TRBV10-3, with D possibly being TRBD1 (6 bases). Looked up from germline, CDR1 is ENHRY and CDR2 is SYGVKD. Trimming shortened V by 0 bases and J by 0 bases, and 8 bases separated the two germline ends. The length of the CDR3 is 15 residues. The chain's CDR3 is CAISESGHPNYGYTF. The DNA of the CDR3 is TGTGCCATCAGTGAGTCGGGACACCCTAACTATGGCTACACCTTC.

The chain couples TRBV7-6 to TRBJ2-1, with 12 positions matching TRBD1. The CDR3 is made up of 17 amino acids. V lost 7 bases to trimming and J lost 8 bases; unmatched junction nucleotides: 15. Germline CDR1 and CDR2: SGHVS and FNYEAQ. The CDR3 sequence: CASTADTGTGGSDEQFF. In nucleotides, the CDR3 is TGTGCCAGCACCGCAGACACCGGGACAGGGGGCTCTGATGAGCAGTTCTTC.

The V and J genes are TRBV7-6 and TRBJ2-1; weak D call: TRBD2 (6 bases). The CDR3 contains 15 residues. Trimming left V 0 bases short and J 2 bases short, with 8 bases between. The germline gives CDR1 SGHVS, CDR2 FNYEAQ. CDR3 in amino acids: CASSLASGAYNEQFF. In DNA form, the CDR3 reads TGTGCCAGCAGCTTAGCTAGCGGCGCCTACAATGAGCAGTTCTTC. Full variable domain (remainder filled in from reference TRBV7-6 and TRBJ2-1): GAGVSQSPRYKVTKRGQDVALRCDPISGHVSLYWYRQALGQGPEFLTYFNYEAQQDKSGLPNDRFSAERPEGSISTLTIQRTEQRDSAMYRCASSLASGAYNEQFFGPGTRLTVL.

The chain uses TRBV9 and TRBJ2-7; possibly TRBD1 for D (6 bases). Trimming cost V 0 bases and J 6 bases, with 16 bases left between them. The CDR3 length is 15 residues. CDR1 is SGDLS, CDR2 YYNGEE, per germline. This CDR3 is CASSVGGTPLSEQYF. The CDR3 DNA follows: TGTGCCAGCAGCGTAGGAGGGACACCCCTTTCCGAGCAGTACTTC.

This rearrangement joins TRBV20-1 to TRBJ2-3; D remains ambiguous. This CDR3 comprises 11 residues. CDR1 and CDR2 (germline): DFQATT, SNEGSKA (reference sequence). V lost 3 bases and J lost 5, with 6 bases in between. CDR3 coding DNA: TGCAGTGCTAGGACGGGAGATACGCAGTATTTT. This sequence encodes CSARTGDTQYF.

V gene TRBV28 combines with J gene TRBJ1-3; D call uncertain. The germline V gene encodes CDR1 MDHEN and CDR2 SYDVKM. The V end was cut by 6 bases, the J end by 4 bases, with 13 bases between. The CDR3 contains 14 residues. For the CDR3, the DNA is TGTGCCAGCAGCGAGAGGCCTTCGGGAAACACCATATATTTT. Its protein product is CASSERPSGNTIYF.

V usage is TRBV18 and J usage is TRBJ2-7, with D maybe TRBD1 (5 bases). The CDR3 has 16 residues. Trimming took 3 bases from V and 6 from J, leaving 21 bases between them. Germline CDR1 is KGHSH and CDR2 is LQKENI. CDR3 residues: CASSPLLTQGSGEQYF. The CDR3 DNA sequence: TGTGCCAGCTCACCCCTCCTCACGCAGGGAAGTGGCGAGCAGTACTTC.

The CDR3 nucleotides are TGTGCCAGCTCATTCAGACAGGCCGCTAATGAAAAACTGTTTTTT. The encoded protein is CASSFRQAANEKLFF. The J gene is TRBJ1-4, the V gene TRBV18; the D gene is possibly TRBD1 (6 bases). Germline CDR1 reads KGHSH; CDR2 reads LQKENI. The CDR3 is 15 residues long. Trimming removed 5 bases from V and 3 bases from J, with 13 bases in between.

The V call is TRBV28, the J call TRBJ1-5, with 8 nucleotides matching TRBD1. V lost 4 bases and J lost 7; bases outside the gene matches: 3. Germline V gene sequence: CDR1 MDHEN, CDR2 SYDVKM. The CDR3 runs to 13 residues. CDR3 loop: CASSSGQGQPQHF. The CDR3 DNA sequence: TGTGCCAGCAGTTCCGGACAGGGACAGCCCCAGCATTTT.

CDR3 DNA: TGTGCCAGTAGTATGTCCTTGAGGGACGAGCAGTACTTC. This gives the protein CASSMSLRDEQYF. The chain couples TRBV19 to TRBJ2-7, with D tentatively TRBD2 (5 bases). The V and J ends lost 3 bases and 5 bases respectively, with 11 bases between them. The CDR3 contains 13 residues. The germline gives CDR1 LNHDA, CDR2 SQIVND (reference sequence).

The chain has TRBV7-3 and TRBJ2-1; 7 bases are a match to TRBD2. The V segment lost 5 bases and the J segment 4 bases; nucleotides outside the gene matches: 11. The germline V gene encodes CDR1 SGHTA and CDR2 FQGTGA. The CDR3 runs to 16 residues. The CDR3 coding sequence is TGTGCCAGCAGCCCGACCGGGTGGGGGGGGTACAATGAGCAGTTCTTC. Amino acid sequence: CASSPTGWGGYNEQFF.

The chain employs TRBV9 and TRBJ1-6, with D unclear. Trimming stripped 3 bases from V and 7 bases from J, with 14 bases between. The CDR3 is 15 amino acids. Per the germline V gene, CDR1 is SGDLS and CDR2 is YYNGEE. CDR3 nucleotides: TGTGCCAGCAGCGCCCGGGGAGAGAGGAATTCACCCCTCCACTTT. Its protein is CASSARGERNSPLHF.

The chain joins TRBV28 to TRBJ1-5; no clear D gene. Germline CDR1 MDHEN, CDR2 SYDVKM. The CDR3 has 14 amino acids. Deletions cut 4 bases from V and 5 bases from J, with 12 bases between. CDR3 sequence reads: CASSWRVGHQPQHF. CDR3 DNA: TGTGCCAGCAGTTGGAGGGTGGGTCATCAGCCCCAGCATTTT.

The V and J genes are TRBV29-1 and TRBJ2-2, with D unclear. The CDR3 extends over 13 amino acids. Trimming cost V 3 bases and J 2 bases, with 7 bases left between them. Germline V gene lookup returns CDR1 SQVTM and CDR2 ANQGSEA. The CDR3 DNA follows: TGCAGCGTTGAGTTTCTAAACACCGGGGAGCTGTTTTTT. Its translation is CSVEFLNTGELFF.

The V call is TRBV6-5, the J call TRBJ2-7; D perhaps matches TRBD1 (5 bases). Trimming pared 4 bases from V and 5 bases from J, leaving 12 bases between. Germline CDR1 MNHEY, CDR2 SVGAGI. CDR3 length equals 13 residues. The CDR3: CASSLTVYDEQYF. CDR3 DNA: TGTGCCAGCAGTTTGACAGTTTATGACGAGCAGTACTTC.

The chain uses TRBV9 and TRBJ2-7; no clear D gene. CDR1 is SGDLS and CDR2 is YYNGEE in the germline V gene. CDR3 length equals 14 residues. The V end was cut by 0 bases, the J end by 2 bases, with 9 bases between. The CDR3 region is CASSVDYNAYEQYF. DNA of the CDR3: TGTGCCAGCAGCGTAGATTACAATGCCTACGAGCAGTACTTC.

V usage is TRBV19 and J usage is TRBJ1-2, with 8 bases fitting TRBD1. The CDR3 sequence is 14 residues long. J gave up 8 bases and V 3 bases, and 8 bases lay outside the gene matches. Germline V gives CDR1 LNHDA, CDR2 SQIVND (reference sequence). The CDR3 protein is CASSIGQGHVGYTF. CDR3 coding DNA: TGTGCCAGTAGTATTGGACAGGGACATGTCGGCTACACCTTC.

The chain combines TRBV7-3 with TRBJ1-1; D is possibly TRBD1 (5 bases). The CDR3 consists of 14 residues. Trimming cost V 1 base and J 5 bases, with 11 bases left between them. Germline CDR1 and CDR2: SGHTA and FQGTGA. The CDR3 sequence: CASSLIGGETEAFF. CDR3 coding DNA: TGTGCCAGCAGCTTAATAGGAGGGGAGACTGAAGCTTTCTTT.

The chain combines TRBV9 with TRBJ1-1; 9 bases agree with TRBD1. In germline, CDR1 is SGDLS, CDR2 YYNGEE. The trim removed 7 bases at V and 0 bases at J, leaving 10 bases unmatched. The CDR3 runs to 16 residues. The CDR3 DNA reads TGTGCCAGCTCCGATGGGGACAGGGAGATGAACACTGAAGCTTTCTTT. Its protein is CASSDGDREMNTEAFF.